The 19 T cell receptor beta chains given below trace back to one sample, sequenced in a study of breast tumors, draining lymph nodes, adjacent tissues. Breast cancer patients provided tissue from their axillary draining lymph nodes. TCRdb re-called the multiplex PCR reads through MiXCR, storing one row per CDR3 protein. The data hold about 180,000 distinct CDR3 sequences, with around 35% observed a single time. The sample consisted of axillary lymph node tissue. These receptors were obtained from a female donor with breast cancer. Some clones in this sample may be carry-over from other donors' samples.

A few counts support this clonotype. A much larger clonotype is one base distant, so this may be a read error. The genes are TRBV9 and TRBJ1-5; 7 bases are a match to TRBD1. This CDR3 spans 16 amino acids. The junction had 16 bases not matched to a gene; V was cut back by 7 bases and J by 6 bases. Germline CDR1 is SGDLS and CDR2 is YYNGEE. CDR3 sequence reads: CASPGQPGWDSQPQHF. CDR3 bases: TGTGCCAGCCCCGGACAGCCGGGTTGGGACAGTCAGCCCCAGCATTTT.

This clonotype was recorded at least ten times. The chain carries TRBV27 and TRBJ1-5; D gene unclear. The germline gives CDR1 MNHEY, CDR2 SMNVEV (reference sequence). Trimming stripped 6 bases from V and 0 bases from J, with 12 bases between. CDR3 length: 15 residues. The CDR3 nucleotides are TGTGCCAGCAGGATGTGGGGAAATAGCAATCAGCCCCAGCATTTT. It encodes CASRMWGNSNQPQHF.

V and J are TRBV9 and TRBJ2-3; 10 positions agree with TRBD2. The J segment lost 11 bases and the V segment lost 0 bases, leaving 9 bases of the junction unmatched. The CDR3 contains 15 residues. Germline CDR1 is SGDLS and CDR2 is YYNGEE. CDR3 residues: CASSVGTSGSYEQYF. DNA for the CDR3: TGTGCCAGCAGCGTAGGGACTAGCGGTAGCTATGAGCAGTATTTT.

This clonotype came up many times. The rearrangement joins TRBV14 to TRBJ2-1, with 8 bases lining up with TRBD2. CDR1 is SGHDN and CDR2 is FVKESK in the germline V gene. This CDR3 has 14 residues. The trim removed 5 bases at V and 5 bases at J, leaving 5 bases unmatched. Written as DNA, the CDR3 is TGTGCCAGCAGCGAGCGGGAGACCCACAATGAGCAGTTCTTC. This codes for CASSERETHNEQFF.

Only a few counts were recorded for this clonotype. This chain links TRBV6-1 with TRBJ2-2; 12 nucleotides agree with TRBD2. This CDR3 contains 18 residues. Trimming cost V 5 bases and J 2 bases; bases outside gene matches: 9. Germline assignment: CDR1 MNHNS and CDR2 SASEGT. In nucleotides, the CDR3 is TGTGCCAGCAGTCACCGGACTAGCGGGGCAGCAAACACCGGGGAGCTGTTTTTT. The encoded protein is CASSHRTSGAANTGELFF.

The sample holds many counts of this clonotype. The chain uses TRBV7-9 and TRBJ2-5; 10 positions agree with TRBD2. CDR1 and CDR2 (germline): SEHNR, FQNEAQ (reference sequence). Germline trimming cut 1 base from V and 10 bases from J; bases unmatched to any gene: 9. The CDR3 loop spans 15 amino acids. This CDR3 is CASSLVLAGAGDQYF. CDR3 DNA: TGTGCCAGCAGCTTAGTTCTAGCGGGGGCGGGGGACCAGTACTTC.

Ten or more counts support this clonotype. The chain links TRBV6-5 to TRBJ2-1; D perhaps matches TRBD1 (6 bases). CDR1 is MNHEY and CDR2 is SVGAGI in the germline V gene. V was clipped by 0 bases and J by 11 bases, with 11 bases between them. This CDR3 spans 13 amino acids. The CDR3 region is CASSYSGTSKQFF. The CDR3, as DNA: TGTGCCAGCAGTTACTCTGGGACATCGAAGCAGTTCTTC.

V is TRBV10-1 and J is TRBJ1-2; perhaps TRBD1 as D (6 bases). The CDR3 extends over 12 amino acids. CDR1 and CDR2 from the germline V gene are WNHNN and SYGVQD (reference sequence). Trimming left V 7 bases short and J 7 bases short, with 13 bases between. The CDR3 reads CASTRRGLGYTF. DNA of the CDR3: TGCGCCAGCACCCGCCGGGGGCTTGGCTACACCTTC.

In the case of this clonotype: This may be a read error, as it is one base from a much larger clone. The rearrangement uses TRBV6-6 and TRBJ2-3; D call uncertain. In germline, CDR1 is MNHNY, CDR2 SVGAGI (reference sequence). The CDR3 is 14 residues long. V gave up 4 bases and J gave up 1 base, with 9 bases separating them. The CDR3 region is CASSCPSRTDTQYF. The CDR3 nucleotides are TGTGCCAGCAGTTGCCCGAGTCGCACAGATACGCAGTATTTT.

This clonotype showed up many times. The chain has TRBV5-1 and TRBJ1-5; no reliable D call. Germline loops: CDR1 SGHRS, CDR2 YFSETQ. V gave up 4 bases and J gave up 0 bases, with 5 bases separating them. This CDR3 has 13 amino acids. The CDR3 sequence is CASSPFSNQPQHF. Here the CDR3 DNA reads TGCGCCAGCAGCCCGTTTAGCAATCAGCCCCAGCATTTT.

This clonotype was detected ten times or more. The junction shows a germline mismatch at one end, possibly a read error. The rearrangement uses TRBV5-1 and TRBJ2-5, with TRBD1 matching over 8 bases. This CDR3 region has 14 residues. Germline loops: CDR1 SGHRS, CDR2 YFSETQ. CDR3 coding DNA: TGTGCCAGCAGTTTCGGACAGGGACAAGAGACCCAGTACTTC. Its protein product is CASSFGQGQETQYF.

This clonotype was detected ten times or more. The V gene is TRBV24-1, the J gene TRBJ1-2; TRBD1 aligns across 9 bases. This CDR3 spans 15 amino acids. Trimming cost V 3 bases and J 2 bases; bases outside gene matches: 3. CDR1 and CDR2 from the germline V gene are KGHDR and SFDVKD. CDR3 nucleotide sequence: TGTGCCACCAGTGATCCCGGGACAGGGAACTATGGCTACACCTTC. Its protein is CATSDPGTGNYGYTF.

Many counts were recorded for this clonotype. DNA of the CDR3: TGCAGTGCTAGATTAGCGAGCTCCTACAATGAGCAGTTCTTC. As protein: CSARLASSYNEQFF. V and J are TRBV20-1 and TRBJ2-1, with D possibly being TRBD2 (5 bases). The V gene lost 2 bases and the J gene lost 0 bases, with 8 bases spanning the gap. CDR3 length: 14 residues. Germline assignment: CDR1 DFQATT and CDR2 SNEGSKA (reference sequence).

Many counts were recorded for this clonotype. V is TRBV4-2 and J is TRBJ2-7; 9 bases match TRBD2. After removal of 0 bases from V and 6 bases from J, the junction contained 18 bases not matched to a gene. The V gene's germline CDR1 is LGHNA and CDR2 YNFKEQ. This CDR3 has 19 amino acids. DNA for the CDR3: TGTGCCAGCAGCCAAGATCCGGATCAGGCGGGAGGGCCCCTCCCCGAGCAGTACTTC. This sequence encodes CASSQDPDQAGGPLPEQYF.

This clonotype was seen at least ten times. The chain is built from TRBV28 and TRBJ2-2; a possible D gene is TRBD1 (6 bases). Germline CDR1 reads MDHEN; CDR2 reads SYDVKM. Trimming pared 5 bases from V and 1 base from J, leaving 11 bases between. This CDR3 has 15 residues. The CDR3 DNA follows: TGTGCCAGCAGTCCATACAGGGTGAACACCGGGGAGCTGTTTTTT. Its translation is CASSPYRVNTGELFF.

This clonotype was seen repeatedly, ten times or more. This chain connects TRBV24-1 to TRBJ1-2, with a tentative D call TRBD1 (6 bases). Looked up from germline, CDR1 is KGHDR and CDR2 is SFDVKD. CDR3 length: 12 amino acids. Trimming took 7 bases from V and 8 from J, leaving 13 bases between them. CDR3 sequence: CATSPGGGGYTF. The CDR3 DNA is TGTGCCACCAGCCCCGGGGGGGGCGGCTACACCTTC.

Many counts were recorded for this clonotype. This chain uses TRBV30 with TRBJ2-7; 9 positions agree with TRBD1. V gave up 3 bases and J gave up 4 bases; unmatched junction bases: 10. Germline CDR1 is GTSNPN and CDR2 is SVGIG (reference sequence). The CDR3 sequence is 15 residues long. The CDR3 region has the DNA TGTGCCTGGAGCGCAAGGGGGACAGGGAGGTACGAGCAGTACTTC. Translation: CAWSARGTGRYEQYF.

The chain joins TRBV6-6 to TRBJ1-5; tentatively, D is TRBD1 (5 bases). Between the trimmed V and J ends, which lost 0 bases and 4 bases, there was a span of 7 bases. Germline V gene sequence: CDR1 MNHNY, CDR2 SVGAGI (reference sequence). The CDR3 extends over 14 amino acids. This CDR3 reads CASSYSGPNQPQHF. CDR3 sequence (DNA): TGTGCCAGCAGTTACTCGGGACCAAATCAGCCCCAGCATTTT.

This clonotype was found many times. This chain connects TRBV5-1 to TRBJ2-7; tentatively, D is TRBD1 (6 bases). The CDR3 has 17 residues. The germline V and J ends were trimmed by 4 bases and 3 bases, with 23 bases remaining between them. Germline values: CDR1 SGHRS, CDR2 YFSETQ. This chain's CDR3 is CASSQVTPARGVYEQYF. The CDR3 DNA sequence: TGCGCCAGCAGCCAAGTTACCCCCGCCAGGGGAGTCTACGAGCAGTACTTC.